The entry below gives a single T cell receptor (beta chain) sequence along with its context. The antigen it recognizes is unknown. Per-base qualities were not stored, and no clone one base away is much larger. This sample stems from a study of blood T cell repertoires in COVID-19 (dated by TCRdb to 2020 to 2021). With regard to the full study: Samples covering the acute and convalescent phases of COVID-19 were provided by collaborators in the United States, Italy and Spain. The prospective study material was composed of cDNA or gDNA derived from T cells, B-cell-depleted T cells, or PBMCs. Deeply sampled blood TCRbeta repertoires from subjects exposed to, actively infected with, or recovered from COVID-19 were included in the dataset. The repertoires were released in a freely available public database meant as a resource for research on the immune response to SARS-CoV-2. The samples were drawn from the first 160 participants of the ongoing ImmuneRACE study and from 950 to 1,500 subjects provided by 6 global collaborators. Nearly every sample came with metadata listing a de-identified subject ID, COVID-19 status, age in years and sex. HLA class I and class II types, where available, came from metadata supplied by the sample provider rather than from assay-based typing.

Findings and caveats that apply to the study as a whole: The amount of clinical and demographic metadata varied by source and participant and was provided uncurated.

V was cut back by 4 bases and J by 0 bases, leaving a gap of 11 bases between them. CDR1 and CDR2, looked up from the germline V gene, are SGHRS and YFSETQ. Measured from the cysteine to the phenylalanine, the CDR3 is 14 residues long. Of the read, only the CDR3 DNA is kept; its 42 bases are in frame from base 1. Each collaborating institution followed its own protocols to collect whole blood in K2EDTA tubes. For TCRbeta analysis, collaborator samples were shipped as frozen whole blood, as isolated PBMCs, or as DNA extracted from either sample type. The immunoSEQ Assay, a bias-controlled multiplex PCR, was used to amplify TCRbeta CDR3 regions from genomic DNA. In the authors' own workflow: Within the assay, amplification of reference gene primers was used to estimate how many nucleated cells each sample contained. To quantify the absolute abundance of each unique TCRbeta CDR3 rearrangement, sequence reads were collapsed and filtered. For each sample, productive Simpson clonality was calculated as the square root of Simpson's diversity index over productive rearrangements. TCRdb limited this immuneACCESS table to in-frame rearrangements with V and J called. A share of clones is missing; checked studies link under half to unresolved V genes, and the rest is unexplained. That table supplies the V and J calls and clone size; D and trimming were determined from the DNA. Here the sample has 60,000 to 70,000 clones; 79% occur a single time. Around 5.1% of the sample goes to the ten largest clones.

The rearranged chain carries TRBV5-1 and TRBJ2-7; 5 matching bases give a weak D call of TRBD2. The sample comprised peripheral blood. This TCR derives from a woman in her sixties or seventies with acute or convalescent COVID-19. CDR3 sequence: CASSPRVSSYEQYF. The bases are TGCGCCAGCAGCCCGAGGGTTAGCTCCTACGAGCAGTACTTC.